Reported below is one T cell receptor beta chain. This sample's treatment: approximately 18 received Ad26.COV2.S at low or high dose, single or two shots; about five received placebo; per-sample allocation not given. It was on day 63 after the first vaccine or placebo injection that samples were taken. Adults aged 18-55 years in Boston included the donor. Clones were sequenced by immunoSEQ multiplex PCR, and TCRdb holds only the in-frame ones, with some missing. The profile shows 400,000 to 500,000 clones, 75% to 90% of them singletons. The data are from a study of Ad26.COV2.S vaccination and SARS-CoV-2 variants. Trimming shortened V by 3 bases and J by 7 bases, and 25 bases separated the two germline ends. CDR1 is LGHNA and CDR2 is YSLEER in the germline V gene. The CDR3 is 19 amino acids.

This material consisted of peripheral blood, taken in a trial of Ad26.COV2.S vaccine versus placebo. This TCR came from a person between 18 and 59 years old who received the Ad26.COV2.S COVID-19 vaccine or a placebo. The rearrangement links TRBV4-3 to TRBJ1-6, with D possibly TRBD1 on 5 matching bases. CDR3 sequence: CASSHEGPGSVRGNSPLHF. CDR3 coding DNA: TGCGCCAGCAGCCATGAGGGGCCAGGGTCAGTGAGAGGCAATTCACCCCTCCACTTT.